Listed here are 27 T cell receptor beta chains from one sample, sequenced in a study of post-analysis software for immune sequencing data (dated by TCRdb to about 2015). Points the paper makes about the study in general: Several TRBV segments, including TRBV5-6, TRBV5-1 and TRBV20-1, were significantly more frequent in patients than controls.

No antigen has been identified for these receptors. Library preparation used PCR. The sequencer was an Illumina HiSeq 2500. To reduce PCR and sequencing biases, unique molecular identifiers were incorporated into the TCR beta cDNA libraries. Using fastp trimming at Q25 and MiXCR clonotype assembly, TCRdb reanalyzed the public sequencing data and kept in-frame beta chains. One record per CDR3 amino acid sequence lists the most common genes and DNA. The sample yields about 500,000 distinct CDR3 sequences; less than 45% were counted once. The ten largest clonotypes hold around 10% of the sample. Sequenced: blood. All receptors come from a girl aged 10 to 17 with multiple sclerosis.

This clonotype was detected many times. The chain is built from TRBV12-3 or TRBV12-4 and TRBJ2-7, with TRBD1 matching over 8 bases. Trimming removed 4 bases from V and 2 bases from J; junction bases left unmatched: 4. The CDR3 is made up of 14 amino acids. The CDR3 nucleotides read TGTGCCAGCAGTTCGGGGACAGGAACCTACGAGCAGTACTTC. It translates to CASSSGTGTYEQYF.

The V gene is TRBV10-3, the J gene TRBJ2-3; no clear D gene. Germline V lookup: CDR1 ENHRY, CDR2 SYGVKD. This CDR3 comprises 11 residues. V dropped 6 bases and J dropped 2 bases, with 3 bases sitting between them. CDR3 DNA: TGTGCCATCAGGGCCACAGATACGCAGTATTTT. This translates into CAIRATDTQYF.

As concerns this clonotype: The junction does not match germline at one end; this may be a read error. CDR3 amino acids: CTSSPGQLTEAFF. Written as DNA, the CDR3 is TGTACCAGCAGCCCGGGGCAACTCACTGAAGCTTTCTTT. J is TRBJ1-1 and V is TRBV7-9; the D gene is possibly TRBD1 (5 bases). Germline CDR1 and CDR2: SEHNR and FQNEAQ (reference sequence). CDR3 length equals 13 residues.

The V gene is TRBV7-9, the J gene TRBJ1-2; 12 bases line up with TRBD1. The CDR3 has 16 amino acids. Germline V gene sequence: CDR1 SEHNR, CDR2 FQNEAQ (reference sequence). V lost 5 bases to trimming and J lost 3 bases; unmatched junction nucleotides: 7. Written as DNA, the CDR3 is TGTGCCAGCAGCCGGGACAGGGGGCGCGGAGACTATGGCTACACCTTC. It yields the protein CASSRDRGRGDYGYTF.

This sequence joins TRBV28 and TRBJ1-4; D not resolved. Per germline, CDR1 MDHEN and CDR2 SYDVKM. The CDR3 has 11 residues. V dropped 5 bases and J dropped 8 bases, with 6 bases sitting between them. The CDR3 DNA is TGTGCCAGCAGTATTACGGAAAAACTGTTTTTT. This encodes CASSITEKLFF.

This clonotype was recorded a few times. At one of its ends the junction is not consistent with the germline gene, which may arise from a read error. The CDR3 sequence: CATSPVSNYGYTF. The CDR3 bases are TGTGCCACCAGCCCTGTTTCTAACTATGGTTACACCTTC. This chain links TRBV15 with TRBJ1-2; no reliable D call. The CDR3 covers 13 residues. Germline lookup yields CDR1 LNHNV and CDR2 YYDKDF (reference sequence).

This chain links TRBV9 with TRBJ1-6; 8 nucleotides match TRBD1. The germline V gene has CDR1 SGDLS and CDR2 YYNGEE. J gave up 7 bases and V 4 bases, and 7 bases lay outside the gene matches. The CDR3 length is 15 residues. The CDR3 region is CASSQTGVGNSPLHF. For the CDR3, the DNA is TGTGCCAGCAGCCAGACAGGGGTTGGAAATTCACCCCTCCACTTT.

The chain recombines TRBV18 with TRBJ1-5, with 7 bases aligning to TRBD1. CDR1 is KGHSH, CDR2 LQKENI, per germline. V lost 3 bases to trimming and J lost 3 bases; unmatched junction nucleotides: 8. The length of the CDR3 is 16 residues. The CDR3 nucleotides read TGTGCCAGCTCACCCCCGGGACAGCCCTACAATCAGCCCCAGCATTTT. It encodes CASSPPGQPYNQPQHF. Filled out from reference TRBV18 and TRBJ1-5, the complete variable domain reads NAGVMQNPRHLVRRRGQEARLRCSPMKGHSHVYWYRQLPEEGLKFMVYLQKENIIDESGMPKERFSAEFPKEGPSILRIQQVVRGDSAAYFCASSPPGQPYNQPQHFGDGTRLSIL.

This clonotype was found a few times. This chain's CDR3 is CASSFLGGGSTDTQYF. The CDR3 DNA reads TGTGCCAGCAGCTTTCTAGGTGGGGGGAGCACAGATACGCAGTATTTT. The chain couples TRBV7-3 to TRBJ2-3; D is perhaps TRBD2 (6 bases). This CDR3 contains 16 residues. The ends were cut back, 3 bases at V and 0 bases at J, with 13 bases in the middle. Germline V gene sequence: CDR1 SGHTA, CDR2 FQGTGA.

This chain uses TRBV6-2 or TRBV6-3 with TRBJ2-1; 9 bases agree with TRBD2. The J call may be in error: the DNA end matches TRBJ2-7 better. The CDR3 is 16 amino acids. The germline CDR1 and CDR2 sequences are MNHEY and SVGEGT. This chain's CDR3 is CASSKLAGRSYNEQYF. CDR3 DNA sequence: TGTGCCAGTAGTAAACTAGCGGGCCGCTCCTACAATGAGCAGTACTTC.

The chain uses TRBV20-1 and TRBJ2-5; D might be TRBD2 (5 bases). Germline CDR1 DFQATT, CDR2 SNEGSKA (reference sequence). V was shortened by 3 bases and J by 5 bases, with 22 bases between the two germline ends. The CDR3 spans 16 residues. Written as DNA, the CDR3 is TGCAGTGCTAGCTCGCTAGCCCGAAGAGCGGTGGAGACCCAGTACTTC. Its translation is CSASSLARRAVETQYF.

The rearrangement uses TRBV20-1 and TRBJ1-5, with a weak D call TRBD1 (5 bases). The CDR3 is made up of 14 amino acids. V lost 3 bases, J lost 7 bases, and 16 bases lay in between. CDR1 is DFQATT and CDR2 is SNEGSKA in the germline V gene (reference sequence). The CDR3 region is CSASMGRADQPQHF. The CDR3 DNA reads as TGCAGTGCTAGTATGGGCAGGGCAGACCAGCCCCAGCATTTT.

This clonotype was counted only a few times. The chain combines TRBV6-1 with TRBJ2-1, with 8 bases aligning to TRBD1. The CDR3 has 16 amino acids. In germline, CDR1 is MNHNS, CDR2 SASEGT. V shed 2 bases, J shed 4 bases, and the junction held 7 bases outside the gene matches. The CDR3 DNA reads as TGTGCCAGCAGTGAAAATGCAGGGGGCATTTACAATGAGCAGTTCTTC. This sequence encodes CASSENAGGIYNEQFF.

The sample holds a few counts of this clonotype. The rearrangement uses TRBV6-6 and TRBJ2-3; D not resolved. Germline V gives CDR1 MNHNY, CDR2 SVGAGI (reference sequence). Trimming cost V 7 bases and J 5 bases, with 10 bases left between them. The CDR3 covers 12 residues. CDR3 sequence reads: CASISTEDTQYF. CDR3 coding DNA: TGTGCCAGCATTTCAACGGAAGATACGCAGTATTTT.

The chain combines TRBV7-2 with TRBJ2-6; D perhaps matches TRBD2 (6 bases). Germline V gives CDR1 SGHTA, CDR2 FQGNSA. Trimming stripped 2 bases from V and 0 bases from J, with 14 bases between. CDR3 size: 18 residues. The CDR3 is CASSLFGGATSGANVLTF. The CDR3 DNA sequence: TGTGCCAGCAGCTTATTTGGCGGGGCCACCTCTGGGGCCAACGTCCTGACTTTC.

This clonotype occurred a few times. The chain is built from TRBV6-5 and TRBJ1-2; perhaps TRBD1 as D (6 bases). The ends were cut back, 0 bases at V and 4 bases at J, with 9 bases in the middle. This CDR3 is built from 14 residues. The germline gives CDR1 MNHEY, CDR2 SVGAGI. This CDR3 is CASSYSGTPYGYTF. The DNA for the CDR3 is TGTGCCAGCAGTTACTCAGGGACACCCTATGGCTACACCTTC.

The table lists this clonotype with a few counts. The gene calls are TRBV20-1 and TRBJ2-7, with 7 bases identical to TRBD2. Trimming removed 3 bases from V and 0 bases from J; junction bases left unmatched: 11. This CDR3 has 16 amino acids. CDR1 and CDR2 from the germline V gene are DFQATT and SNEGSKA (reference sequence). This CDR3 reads CSARHIGGRSSYEQYF. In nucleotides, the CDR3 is TGCAGTGCTAGGCATATAGGCGGGAGAAGCTCCTACGAGCAGTACTTC.

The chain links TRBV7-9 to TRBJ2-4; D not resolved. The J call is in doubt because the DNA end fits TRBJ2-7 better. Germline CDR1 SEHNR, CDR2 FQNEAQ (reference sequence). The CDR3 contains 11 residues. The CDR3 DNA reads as TGTGCCAGCTCAAAGGAATACGAGCAGTACTTC. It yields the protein CASSKEYEQYF.

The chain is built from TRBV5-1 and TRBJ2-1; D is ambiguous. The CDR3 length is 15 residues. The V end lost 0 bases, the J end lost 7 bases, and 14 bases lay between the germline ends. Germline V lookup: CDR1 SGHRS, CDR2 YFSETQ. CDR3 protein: CASSLAQAESNEQFF. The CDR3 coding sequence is TGCGCCAGCAGCTTGGCGCAGGCTGAGTCGAATGAGCAGTTCTTC. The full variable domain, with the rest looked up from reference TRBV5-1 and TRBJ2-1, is KAGVTQTPRYLIKTRGQQVTLSCSPISGHRSVSWYQQTPGQGLQFLFEYFSETQRNKGNFPGRFSGRQFSNSRSEMNVSTLELGDSALYLCASSLAQAESNEQFFGPGTRLTVL.

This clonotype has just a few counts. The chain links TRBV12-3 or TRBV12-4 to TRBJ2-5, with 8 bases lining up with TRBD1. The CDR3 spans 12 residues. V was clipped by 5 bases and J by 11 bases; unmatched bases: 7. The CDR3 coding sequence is TGTGCCAGCAGTCTAGGACAGGGCTGGCAGTACTTC. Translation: CASSLGQGWQYF.

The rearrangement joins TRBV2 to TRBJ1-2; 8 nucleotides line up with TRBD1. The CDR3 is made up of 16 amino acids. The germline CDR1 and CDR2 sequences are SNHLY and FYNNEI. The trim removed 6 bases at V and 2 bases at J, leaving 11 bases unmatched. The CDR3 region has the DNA TGTGCCAGCAGGCCACCGGGACAGGAGGAGAACTATGGCTACACCTTC. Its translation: CASRPPGQEENYGYTF.

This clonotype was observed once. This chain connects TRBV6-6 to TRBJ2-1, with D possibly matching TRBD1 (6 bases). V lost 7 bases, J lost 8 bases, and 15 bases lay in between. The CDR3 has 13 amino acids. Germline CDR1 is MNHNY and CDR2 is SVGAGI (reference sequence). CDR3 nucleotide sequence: TGTGCCAGCACGCCTGCGCCAGGGGATGAGCAGTTCTTC. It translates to CASTPAPGDEQFF.

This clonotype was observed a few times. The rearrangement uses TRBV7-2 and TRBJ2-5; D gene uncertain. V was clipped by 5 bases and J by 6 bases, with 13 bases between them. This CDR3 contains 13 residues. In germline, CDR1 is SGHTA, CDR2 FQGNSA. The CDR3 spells CASSPAVGKTQYF. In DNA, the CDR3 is TGTGCCAGCAGCCCTGCCGTGGGAAAGACCCAGTACTTC.

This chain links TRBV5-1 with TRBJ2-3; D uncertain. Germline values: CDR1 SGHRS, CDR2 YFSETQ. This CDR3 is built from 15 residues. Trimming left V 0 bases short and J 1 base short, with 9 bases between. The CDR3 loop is CASSLVLGGTDTQYF. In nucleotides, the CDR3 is TGCGCCAGCAGCTTGGTCCTCGGTGGCACAGATACGCAGTATTTT.

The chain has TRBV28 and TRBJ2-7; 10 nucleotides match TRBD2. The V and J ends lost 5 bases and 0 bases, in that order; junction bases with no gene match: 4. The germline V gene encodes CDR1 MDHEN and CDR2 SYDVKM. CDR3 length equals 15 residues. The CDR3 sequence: CASSDLAGDSYEQYF. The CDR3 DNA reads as TGTGCCAGCAGTGATCTAGCGGGAGACTCCTACGAGCAGTACTTC.

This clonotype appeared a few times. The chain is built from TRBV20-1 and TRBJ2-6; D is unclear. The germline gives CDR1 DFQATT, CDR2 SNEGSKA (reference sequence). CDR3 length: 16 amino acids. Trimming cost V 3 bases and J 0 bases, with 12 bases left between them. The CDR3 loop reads CSASKGSHSGANVLTF. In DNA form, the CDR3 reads TGCAGTGCTAGCAAGGGATCTCACTCTGGGGCCAACGTCCTGACTTTC.

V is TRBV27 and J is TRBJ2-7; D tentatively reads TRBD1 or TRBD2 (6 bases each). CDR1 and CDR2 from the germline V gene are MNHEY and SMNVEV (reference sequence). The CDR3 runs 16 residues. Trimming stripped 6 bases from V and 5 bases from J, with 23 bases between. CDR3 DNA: TGTGCCAGCAGCAGAACGGGGGCATACCCAAGTCACGAGCAGTACTTC. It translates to CASSRTGAYPSHEQYF.